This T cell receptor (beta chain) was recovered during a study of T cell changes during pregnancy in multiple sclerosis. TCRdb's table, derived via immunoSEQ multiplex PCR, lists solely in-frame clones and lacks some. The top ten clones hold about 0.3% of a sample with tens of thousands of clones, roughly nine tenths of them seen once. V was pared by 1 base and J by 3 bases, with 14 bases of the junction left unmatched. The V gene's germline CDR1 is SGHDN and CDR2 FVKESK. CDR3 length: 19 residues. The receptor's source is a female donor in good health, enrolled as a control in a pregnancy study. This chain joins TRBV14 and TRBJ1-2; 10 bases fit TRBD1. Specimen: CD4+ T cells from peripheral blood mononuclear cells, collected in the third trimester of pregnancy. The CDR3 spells CASSQGSTPDRGIDYGYTF. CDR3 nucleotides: TGTGCCAGCAGCCAAGGTAGTACTCCGGACAGGGGGATTGACTATGGCTACACCTTC.